What follows are 2 T cell receptor beta chains derived from one specimen sequenced in a study of CD8 T cells in Susac syndrome. Reverse transcription of about 0.5 to 1 ug RNA was carried out with random hexamers. TCRdb redid the calling of the immunoSEQ multiplex PCR reads with MiXCR, one entry per CDR3 protein. The table has more than 200,000 distinct CDR3 sequences, 92% seen once. What was sequenced was CD8+ T cells from PBMCs. These receptors came from a human donor with multiple sclerosis.

The chain is built from TRBV6-5 and TRBJ2-1; the D gene is possibly TRBD1 (5 bases). With 8 bases removed from V and 6 bases from J, the gap between germline ends came to 5 bases. Germline assignment: CDR1 MNHEY and CDR2 SVGAGI. This CDR3 is built from 10 residues. The CDR3 nucleotides read TGTGCCAGCGGGGCCAATGAGCAGTTCTTC. Translated, it gives CASGANEQFF.

The chain is built from TRBV30 and TRBJ1-1, with 7 bases lining up with TRBD1. The V gene's germline CDR1 is GTSNPN and CDR2 SVGIG (reference sequence). Germline trimming cut 3 bases from V and 3 bases from J; bases unmatched to any gene: 4. The CDR3 consists of 13 residues. CDR3: CAWSATGDTEAFF. CDR3 coding DNA: TGTGCCTGGAGCGCAACAGGGGACACTGAAGCTTTCTTT.